These 22 T cell receptor beta chains originate from one sample sequenced in a study of cytomegalovirus exposure and HLA in healthy donors. The PCR had 60 Vbeta and 13 Jbeta primers. Data came from immunoSEQ multiplex PCR; TCRdb stores just in-frame clones and leaves some out. The profile shows more than 95,000 clones, roughly 80% of them singletons. Material: PBMCs. The receptors originated from a man between 18 and 29 years old in good health and CMV-seropositive.

The chain employs TRBV6-1 and TRBJ1-2, with 8 bases aligning to TRBD1. Trimming removed 4 bases from V and 8 bases from J; junction bases left unmatched: 6. The CDR3 sequence is 13 residues long. Germline CDR1 MNHNS, CDR2 SASEGT. CDR3 amino acids: CASSVAGGDGYTF. CDR3 bases: TGTGCCAGCAGTGTTGCAGGGGGCGACGGCTACACCTTC.

The genes are TRBV7-2 and TRBJ2-5; possibly TRBD2 for D (5 bases). The CDR3 has 12 residues. In germline, CDR1 is SGHTA, CDR2 FQGNSA. V lost 2 bases to trimming and J lost 9 bases, with 10 bases between them. The CDR3 region has the DNA TGTGCCAGCAGCTTAACGCCGGAGGCCCAGTACTTC. Protein product: CASSLTPEAQYF.

This chain joins TRBV7-2 and TRBJ2-1; TRBD2 agrees at 7 bases. Germline V CDR1 and CDR2: SGHTA, FQGNSA. CDR3 length equals 16 residues. The V gene end was trimmed by 7 bases and the J gene end by 4 bases; junction bases not matched to a gene: 13. The CDR3: CASKPPGGLSYNEQFF. The CDR3 nucleotides read TGTGCCAGCAAACCCCCGGGAGGACTATCATACAATGAGCAGTTCTTC. Supplemented by reference TRBV7-2 and TRBJ2-1, the full variable domain reads GAGVSQSPSNKVTEKGKDVELRCDPISGHTALYWYRQSLGQGLEFLIYFQGNSAPDKSGLPSDRFSAERTGGSVSTLTIQRTQQEDSAVYLCASKPPGGLSYNEQFFGPGTRLTVL.

The rearrangement uses TRBV7-8 and TRBJ1-2, with a weak D call TRBD1 (6 bases). This CDR3 has 15 residues. Germline V gene data show CDR1 as SGHVS and CDR2 as FQNEAQ. Trimming pared 1 base from V and 3 bases from J, leaving 12 bases between. The chain's CDR3 is CASSLVDRSYYGYTF. CDR3 coding DNA: TGTGCCAGCAGCTTAGTTGACAGGAGCTACTATGGCTACACCTTC.

The chain has TRBV5-6 and TRBJ2-1, with D maybe TRBD2 (6 bases). With 4 bases removed from V and 10 bases from J, the gap between germline ends came to 24 bases. CDR3 length: 16 residues. The germline gives CDR1 SGHDT, CDR2 YYEEEE. The CDR3 loop is CASSMSGSPPRDEQFF. The DNA for the CDR3 is TGTGCCAGCAGCATGAGCGGGTCTCCCCCTAGGGACGAGCAGTTCTTC. The full variable domain, its missing parts supplied by reference TRBV5-6 and TRBJ2-1, is DAGVTQSPTHLIKTRGQQVTLRCSPKSGHDTVSWYQQALGQGPQFIFQYYEEEERQRGNFPDRFSGHQFPNYSSELNVNALLLGDSALYLCASSMSGSPPRDEQFFGPGTRLTVL.

The CDR3 sequence: CASSFRGNYNEQFF. CDR3 in DNA: TGTGCCAGCAGCTTCAGAGGGAATTACAATGAGCAGTTCTTC. This chain uses TRBV11-1 with TRBJ2-1, with a weak D call TRBD2 (5 bases). V was clipped by 3 bases and J by 4 bases, with 10 bases between them. Germline V lookup: CDR1 SGHAT, CDR2 FQDESV (reference sequence). The CDR3 covers 14 residues.

CDR3 nucleotides: TGTGCCAGCACCATTCCGGGACTAGGAAACATTCAGTACTTC. Protein: CASTIPGLGNIQYF. The chain has TRBV6-1 and TRBJ2-4, with 8 bases aligning to TRBD2. From germline, CDR1 is MNHNS and CDR2 SASEGT. V lost 7 bases to trimming and J lost 6 bases; unmatched junction nucleotides: 8. The CDR3 is made up of 14 amino acids.

The count of this clone is one. The rearrangement uses TRBV9 and TRBJ2-1, with 13 positions matching TRBD2. Germline CDR1 is SGDLS and CDR2 is YYNGEE. V gave up 3 bases and J gave up 6 bases; unmatched junction bases: 3. The length of the CDR3 is 15 residues. The CDR3 here is CASSEGLAGINEQFF. The CDR3, as DNA: TGTGCCAGCAGCGAGGGACTAGCGGGGATCAATGAGCAGTTCTTC.

The genes are TRBV2 and TRBJ1-1; 7 bases map to TRBD1. Germline lookup yields CDR1 SNHLY and CDR2 FYNNEI. This CDR3 has 14 residues. The junction had 9 bases not matched to a gene; V was cut back by 2 bases and J by 9 bases. The CDR3 spells CASSELRDSSKAFF. As DNA, the CDR3 is TGTGCCAGCAGTGAATTACGGGACAGCAGTAAAGCTTTCTTT.

The J gene is TRBJ2-7, the V gene TRBV27; 10 nucleotides align to TRBD2. The CDR3 length is 16 residues. CDR1 is MNHEY, CDR2 SMNVEV, per germline (reference sequence). V shed 5 bases, J shed 2 bases, and the junction held 9 bases outside the gene matches. The CDR3 here is CASSGRTLAGAYEQYF. The DNA of the CDR3 is TGTGCCAGCAGTGGGAGGACTCTAGCGGGGGCCTACGAGCAGTACTTC.

The chain has TRBV7-8 and TRBJ1-5; possibly TRBD1 for D (5 bases). The CDR3 loop spans 13 amino acids. Germline-derived CDR1 and CDR2 are SGHVS and FQNEAQ. Between the trimmed V and J ends, which lost 1 base and 5 bases, there was a span of 6 bases. CDR3: CASSLEQDQPQHF. In DNA, the CDR3 is TGTGCCAGCAGCTTAGAACAGGATCAGCCCCAGCATTTT.

Written as DNA, the CDR3 is TGTGCCAGCAGCTCAGGGACAGGCGATGAAGCTTTCTTT. It specifies CASSSGTGDEAFF. This chain links TRBV9 with TRBJ1-1, with 8 positions matching TRBD1. Germline V gene sequence: CDR1 SGDLS, CDR2 YYNGEE. The CDR3 loop spans 13 amino acids. The V gene end was trimmed by 4 bases and the J gene end by 7 bases; junction bases not matched to a gene: 6.

This clone turned up a few times. The chain couples TRBV11-2 to TRBJ2-7; TRBD2 matches 8 bases. The junction had 7 bases not matched to a gene; V was cut back by 3 bases and J by 6 bases. Germline loops: CDR1 SGHAT, CDR2 FQNNGV. The length of the CDR3 is 14 residues. The CDR3 DNA reads as TGTGCCAGCAGCTTCAAGCGGGAGATGAGCGAGCAGTACTTC. Amino acids: CASSFKREMSEQYF.

The V and J genes are TRBV5-1 and TRBJ2-7; TRBD1 matches 11 bases. This CDR3 is 14 amino acids long. CDR1 is SGHRS and CDR2 is YFSETQ in the germline V gene. Germline trimming cut 3 bases from V and 6 bases from J; bases unmatched to any gene: 5. This CDR3 reads CASSSTGTGGEQYF. CDR3 bases: TGCGCCAGCAGCTCGACCGGGACAGGGGGCGAGCAGTACTTC.

The chain employs TRBV6-1 and TRBJ1-5; D remains unclear. Germline loops: CDR1 MNHNS, CDR2 SASEGT. The CDR3 runs to 17 residues. The V and J ends lost 2 bases and 5 bases respectively, with 19 bases between them. DNA of the CDR3: TGTGCCAGCAGTGAATTGGGAGGAGGTTATTTTTATCAGCCCCAGCATTTT. Translation: CASSELGGGYFYQPQHF.

The rearrangement links TRBV18 to TRBJ1-2; TRBD1 matches 8 bases. The CDR3 has 15 amino acids. The V gene's germline CDR1 is KGHSH and CDR2 LQKENI. V dropped 5 bases and J dropped 8; count of bases not matched to a gene: 13. The CDR3 spells CASSYISGQGWGYTF. The CDR3 nucleotides are TGTGCCAGCTCATACATCTCAGGACAGGGTTGGGGCTACACCTTC.

The DNA of the CDR3 is TGCGCCAGCGAAGAGGGGGGGGCTCACTACAATGAGCAGTTCTTC. It yields the protein CASEEGGAHYNEQFF. The chain is built from TRBV5-1 and TRBJ2-1; D possibly corresponds to TRBD2 (7 bases). Germline CDR1 SGHRS, CDR2 YFSETQ. Between the trimmed V and J ends, which lost 7 bases and 3 bases, there was a span of 17 bases. This CDR3 is 15 amino acids long.

This chain connects TRBV6-6 to TRBJ2-1; D unclear. CDR1 and CDR2 (germline): MNHNY, SVGAGI (reference sequence). CDR3 length equals 15 residues. The V end lost 8 bases, the J end lost 7 bases, and 21 bases lay between the germline ends. Here the CDR3 DNA reads TGTGCCAGCGGCCGACATGAGAAGTCTTGGAATGAGCAGTTCTTC. Amino acids: CASGRHEKSWNEQFF.

J is TRBJ2-7 and V is TRBV27, with D maybe TRBD2 (5 bases). V dropped 4 bases and J dropped 7 bases, with 11 bases sitting between them. Germline lookup yields CDR1 MNHEY and CDR2 SMNVEV (reference sequence). The CDR3 runs 12 residues. The CDR3 region is CASSYATGEQYF. Here the CDR3 DNA reads TGTGCCAGCAGTTACGCCACGGGGGAGCAGTACTTC.

The chain is built from TRBV2 and TRBJ1-1, with 7 bases lining up with TRBD1. The CDR3 length is 13 residues. The germline V gene has CDR1 SNHLY and CDR2 FYNNEI. The ends lost 0 bases at V and 11 bases at J; junction bases unmatched: 6. The CDR3 DNA follows: TGTGCCAGCAGTGAAGCTCCGACAGGGTGGGCTTTCTTT. Translating it yields CASSEAPTGWAFF.

V and J are TRBV7-9 and TRBJ2-2; 7 nucleotides match TRBD1. CDR3 length equals 17 residues. Trimming removed 4 bases from V and 4 bases from J; junction bases left unmatched: 12. Germline V lookup: CDR1 SEHNR, CDR2 FQNEAQ (reference sequence). The CDR3 DNA follows: TGTGCCAGCAGCTGTAAGGGACAGACTATCTTCACCGGGGAGCTGTTTTTT. It specifies CASSCKGQTIFTGELFF.

The V and J genes are TRBV30 and TRBJ2-7; 9 nucleotides match TRBD2. The germline V gene encodes CDR1 GTSNPN and CDR2 SVGIG (reference sequence). V shed 6 bases, J shed 3 bases, and the junction held 6 bases outside the gene matches. CDR3 length: 13 residues. The CDR3 is CACTGRGGYEQYF. The CDR3 DNA reads TGTGCCTGTACCGGGCGGGGGGGCTACGAGCAGTACTTC.